These 22 T cell receptor beta chains came from one sample sequenced in a study of T cell responses to AZD1222 COVID-19 vaccine. Assay: immunoSEQ multiplex PCR; the TCRdb copy retains only in-frame clones and omits some. In the table there are approximately 160,000 clones, 90% of which are singletons. The material sequenced was peripheral blood, taken on day 0 of AZD1222 vaccination. These receptors came from an adult in good health.

The J gene is TRBJ1-2, the V gene TRBV6-5; maybe TRBD1 (6 bases). Trimming shortened V by 8 bases and J by 0 bases, and 7 bases separated the two germline ends. The CDR3 consists of 12 residues. Germline lookup yields CDR1 MNHEY and CDR2 SVGAGI. CDR3 loop: CASGQTNYGYTF. CDR3 DNA: TGTGCCAGCGGACAGACTAACTATGGCTACACCTTC.

CDR3 sequence reads: CASSGGGTLGRTEAFF. As DNA, the CDR3 is TGTGCCAGCAGCGGAGGCGGGACCCTCGGGAGGACTGAAGCTTTCTTT. The chain uses TRBV5-4 and TRBJ1-1; a weak D match, TRBD1 (5 bases). The length of the CDR3 is 16 residues. V gave up 4 bases and J gave up 5 bases, with 21 bases separating them. Per the germline V gene, CDR1 is SGHNT and CDR2 is YYREEE (reference sequence). The variable domain in full, with the rest retrieved from reference TRBV5-4 and TRBJ1-1, is ETGVTQSPTHLIKTRGQQVTLRCSSQSGHNTVSWYQQALGQGPQFIFQYYREEENGRGNFPPRFSGLQFPNYSSELNVNALELDDSALYLCASSGGGTLGRTEAFFGQGTRLTVV.

V gene TRBV15 combines with J gene TRBJ1-5; TRBD1 might be the D (5 bases). Per the germline V gene, CDR1 is LNHNV and CDR2 is YYDKDF (reference sequence). Trimming took off 6 bases at V and 2 bases at J, with 11 bases between the two ends. The CDR3 length is 14 residues. Written as DNA, the CDR3 is TGTGCCACCAGTGGCAGGGCGGGCAATCAGCCCCAGCATTTT. Translating it yields CATSGRAGNQPQHF.

This clone was found a few times. The chain recombines TRBV28 with TRBJ2-3; 9 nucleotides align to TRBD2. The CDR3 totals 19 residues. Germline CDR1 and CDR2: MDHEN and SYDVKM. V was pared by 5 bases and J by 4 bases, with 19 bases of the junction left unmatched. The DNA of the CDR3 is TGTGCCAGCAGTCCCAAACCACTCACTAGCGGGTCTTTTTCAGATACGCAGTATTTT. It translates to CASSPKPLTSGSFSDTQYF.

The chain couples TRBV6-5 to TRBJ2-1; D could derive from TRBD1 or TRBD2 (6 bases each). This CDR3 has 15 residues. Per germline, CDR1 MNHEY and CDR2 SVGAGI. The V and J ends lost 6 bases and 2 bases respectively, with 14 bases between them. As DNA, the CDR3 is TGTGCCAGCAGAAGTAGTCGGGGGCCCTACAATGAGCAGTTCTTC. Translation: CASRSSRGPYNEQFF.

The V call is TRBV7-3, the J call TRBJ1-3, with 7 nucleotides matching TRBD1. This CDR3 is built from 15 residues. Germline CDR1 SGHTA, CDR2 FQGTGA. Unmatched junction bases numbered 7, after V lost 5 bases and J lost 3 bases. The CDR3 region is CASSQQGGLGNTIYF. CDR3 in DNA: TGTGCCAGCAGCCAGCAGGGGGGCCTTGGAAACACCATATATTTT.

A word on this clone: Other DNA sequences in this specimen translate into the identical CDR3. The genes are TRBV28 and TRBJ2-7, with no clear D. The CDR3 is made up of 13 amino acids. Per germline, CDR1 MDHEN and CDR2 SYDVKM. Trimming stripped 2 bases from V and 3 bases from J, with 8 bases between. CDR3 nucleotides: TGTGCCAGCAGTTTAGGTGGGAACTACGAGCAGTACTTC. Amino acid sequence: CASSLGGNYEQYF.

The gene calls are TRBV5-1 and TRBJ2-7, with D tentatively TRBD2 (5 bases). The CDR3 consists of 15 residues. V dropped 0 bases and J dropped 0 bases, with 10 bases sitting between them. The V gene's germline CDR1 is SGHRS and CDR2 YFSETQ. The CDR3 DNA follows: TGCGCCAGCAGCTTGGTGGCGGAGGCCTCCTACGAGCAGTACTTC. It specifies CASSLVAEASYEQYF.

For the CDR3, the DNA is TGTGCCAGCAGTTACGGGGGTCTGGATACGCAGTATTTT. Amino acid sequence: CASSYGGLDTQYF. J is TRBJ2-3 and V is TRBV6-5; D possibly uses TRBD1 or TRBD2 (5 bases each). The CDR3 spans 13 residues. Trimming cost V 2 bases and J 6 bases, with 9 bases left between them. Germline assignment: CDR1 MNHEY and CDR2 SVGAGI.

The rearrangement uses TRBV28 and TRBJ2-2, with D possibly matching TRBD2 (7 bases). The ends were cut back, 3 bases at V and 4 bases at J, with 12 bases in the middle. The CDR3 length is 15 residues. From germline, CDR1 is MDHEN and CDR2 SYDVKM. Here the CDR3 reads CASSFGGAGTGELFF. The CDR3 nucleotides read TGTGCCAGCAGTTTTGGGGGGGCGGGCACCGGGGAGCTGTTTTTT.

This chain links TRBV19 with TRBJ2-1; TRBD2 aligns across 9 bases. Germline-derived CDR1 and CDR2 are LNHDA and SQIVND (reference sequence). This CDR3 is 16 amino acids long. V was pared by 5 bases and J by 7 bases, with 12 bases of the junction left unmatched. The CDR3: CASSLGILAGENEQFF. As DNA, the CDR3 is TGTGCCAGTAGTCTGGGGATACTAGCGGGTGAGAATGAGCAGTTCTTC.

The chain joins TRBV3-1 (or the pseudogene TRBV3-2) to TRBJ2-7; 7 bases align to TRBD1. This CDR3 region has 17 residues. Trimming at V came to 0 bases and at J to 2 bases, leaving 10 bases not matched to a gene. Germline V gene sequence: CDR1 LGHDT, CDR2 YNNKEL (reference sequence). The CDR3 reads CASSQDLRRQGPYEQYF. The CDR3 DNA follows: TGTGCCAGCAGCCAAGATCTAAGAAGACAGGGCCCCTACGAGCAGTACTTC.

V gene TRBV2 combines with J gene TRBJ1-5; the D is unclear. The CDR3 covers 13 residues. Germline CDR1 SNHLY, CDR2 FYNNEI. V was shortened by 7 bases and J by 2 bases, with 9 bases between the two germline ends. CDR3 loop: CASKKEGNQPQHF. CDR3 in DNA: TGTGCCAGCAAGAAGGAGGGCAATCAGCCCCAGCATTTT.

The V call is TRBV28, the J call TRBJ2-7; perhaps TRBD1 as D (6 bases). The CDR3 length is 14 residues. With 5 bases removed from V and 0 bases from J, the gap between germline ends came to 11 bases. In germline, CDR1 is MDHEN, CDR2 SYDVKM. The CDR3 DNA is TGTGCCAGCAGTATGGGACATTACTCCTACGAGCAGTACTTC. Translating gives CASSMGHYSYEQYF.

V is TRBV24-1 and J is TRBJ2-7; tentative D call: TRBD1 (6 bases). CDR3 length: 15 amino acids. Germline lookup yields CDR1 KGHDR and CDR2 SFDVKD. Trimming shortened V by 4 bases and J by 2 bases, and 14 bases separated the two germline ends. CDR3 sequence (DNA): TGTGCCACCAGTGACCCTACAGGGTCCACCTACGAGCAGTACTTC. It yields the protein CATSDPTGSTYEQYF.

The CDR3 nucleotides are TGTGCCAGCTCACCCGCCAGGGACTACGAGCAGTACTTC. It is translated as CASSPARDYEQYF. J is TRBJ2-7 and V is TRBV18, with TRBD1 as a possible D gene (5 bases). Deletions cut 3 bases from V and 3 bases from J, with 9 bases between. This CDR3 is 13 amino acids long. Germline CDR1 and CDR2: KGHSH and LQKENI.

With respect to this clone: One end of the junction fails to match germline, which may point to a read error. The V and J genes are TRBV7-7 and TRBJ2-5; D remains unclear. CDR1 is SSHAT, CDR2 FNYEAQ, per germline (reference sequence). This CDR3 region has 13 residues. CDR3 bases: TGTGCTAGCAGCTTCTACGTAGCAGAGACCCAGTACTTC. Translated: CASSFYVAETQYF.

This clone was observed once. V gene TRBV10-2 combines with J gene TRBJ1-1; possible D gene TRBD1, 5 bases. In germline, CDR1 is WSHSY, CDR2 SAAADI. The CDR3 runs to 14 residues. Trimming took off 6 bases at V and 0 bases at J, with 11 bases between the two ends. CDR3 in amino acids: CASSEGTVNTEAFF. The CDR3 DNA follows: TGCGCCAGCAGCGAGGGGACCGTGAACACTGAAGCTTTCTTT.

The chain uses TRBV10-2 and TRBJ2-2; D possibly uses TRBD1 or TRBD2 (5 bases each). CDR1 is WSHSY, CDR2 SAAADI, per germline. This CDR3 contains 13 residues. V was clipped by 6 bases and J by 6 bases, with 11 bases between them. This CDR3 reads CASRGVSPGELFF. The CDR3 coding sequence is TGCGCCAGCAGGGGGGTGTCTCCCGGGGAGCTGTTTTTT.

The V gene is TRBV6-1, the J gene TRBJ1-4; D remains ambiguous. CDR1 is MNHNS, CDR2 SASEGT, per germline. This CDR3 spans 13 amino acids. The ends were cut back, 1 base at V and 5 bases at J, with 5 bases in the middle. For the CDR3, the DNA is TGTGCCAGCAGTGAAGTTGAAAATGAAAAACTGTTTTTT. This translates into CASSEVENEKLFF.

This sequence joins TRBV6-2 or TRBV6-3 and TRBJ1-5; D is unresolved. This CDR3 contains 14 residues. V was trimmed by 8 bases and J by 3 bases, leaving 14 bases between them. Germline loops: CDR1 MNHEY, CDR2 SVGEGT. CDR3 nucleotides: TGTGCCAGCCGCCCCCTTGGATCCAATCAGCCCCAGCATTTT. Translation: CASRPLGSNQPQHF.

To note about this clone: Additional DNA sequences in this sample encode the identical CDR3. V is TRBV20-1 and J is TRBJ2-7; no firm D call. CDR1 and CDR2 (germline): DFQATT, SNEGSKA (reference sequence). The CDR3 has 12 amino acids. Trimming pared 3 bases from V and 3 bases from J, leaving 9 bases between. The CDR3 loop is CSASPRGYEQYF. The CDR3 coding sequence is TGCAGTGCTAGTCCCCGAGGCTACGAGCAGTACTTC.